The present T cell receptor (beta chain) was sequenced within a study of blood T cells in healthy people across ages. Combining a sample-barcoded 5' primer with a J-beta primer mix, a second PCR ran for roughly 6 to 12 cycles. Using its own MiXCR run on the 5' RACE reads, TCRdb lists one record per CDR3 protein. The repertoire holds about a million distinct CDR3 sequences, roughly 47% seen once, with roughly a fifth in the top ten. Each sample gave at least 7 million isolated PBMCs. This CDR3 has 14 residues. The germline CDR1 and CDR2 sequences are MDHEN and SYDVKM. V was pared by 8 bases and J by 4 bases, with 18 bases between.

The sequencing input was blood. This chain joins TRBV28 and TRBJ2-7, with a tentative D call TRBD1 (5 bases). This receptor was identified in a woman in her sixties in good health. The CDR3, as DNA: TGTGCCAGCCGACAAGGGGCCCCGCCATACGAGCAGTACTTC. Amino acids: CASRQGAPPYEQYF.